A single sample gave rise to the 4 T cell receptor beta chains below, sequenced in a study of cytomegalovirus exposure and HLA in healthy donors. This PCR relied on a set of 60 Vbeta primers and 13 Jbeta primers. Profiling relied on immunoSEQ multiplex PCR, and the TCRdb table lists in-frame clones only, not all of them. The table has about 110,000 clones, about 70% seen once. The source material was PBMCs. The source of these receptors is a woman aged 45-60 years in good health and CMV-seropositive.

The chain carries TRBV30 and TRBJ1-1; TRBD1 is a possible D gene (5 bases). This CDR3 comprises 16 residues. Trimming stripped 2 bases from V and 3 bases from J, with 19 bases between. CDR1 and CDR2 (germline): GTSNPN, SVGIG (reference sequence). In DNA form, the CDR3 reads TGTGCCTGGAGTTTTAGAGGTGGGTTCAGGGACACTGAAGCTTTCTTT. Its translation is CAWSFRGGFRDTEAFF.

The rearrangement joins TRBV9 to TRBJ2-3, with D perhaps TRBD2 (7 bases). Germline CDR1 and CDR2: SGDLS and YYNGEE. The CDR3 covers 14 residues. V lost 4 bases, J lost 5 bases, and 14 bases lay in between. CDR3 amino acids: CASSLGGPGDTQYF. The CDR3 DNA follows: TGTGCCAGCAGCCTCGGGGGGCCGGGAGATACGCAGTATTTT.

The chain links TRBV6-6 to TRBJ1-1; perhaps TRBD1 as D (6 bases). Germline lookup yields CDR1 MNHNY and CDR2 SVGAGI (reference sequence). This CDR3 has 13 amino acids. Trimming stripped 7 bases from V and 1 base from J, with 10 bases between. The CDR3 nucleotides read TGTGCCAGCACCCGGACAGCGAACACTGAAGCTTTCTTT. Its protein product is CASTRTANTEAFF.

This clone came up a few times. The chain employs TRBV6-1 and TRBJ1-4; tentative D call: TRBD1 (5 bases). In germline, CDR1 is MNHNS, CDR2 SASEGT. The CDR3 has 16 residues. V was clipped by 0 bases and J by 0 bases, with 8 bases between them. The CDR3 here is CASSEAGGTTNEKLFF. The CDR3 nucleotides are TGTGCCAGCAGTGAAGCCGGGGGGACAACTAATGAAAAACTGTTTTTT.